This entry lists 8 T cell receptor beta chains sequenced from one sample in a study of T cells in Graves' hyperthyroidism and ophthalmopathy. The TCR beta CDR3 regions underwent amplification using RNA transcripts as the source. First-round RT-PCR with HTBI primers amplified the TCR CDR3 region. In TCRdb, the multiplex PCR reads were re-called with MiXCR into one record per CDR3 protein. The sample includes about 410,000 distinct CDR3 sequences, roughly 14% of them seen just once. Specimen: blood. The receptors were gathered from a man aged 18 to 30 with Graves' ophthalmopathy.

This clonotype has just a few counts. The rearrangement uses TRBV7-2 and TRBJ1-2; unclear D gene. This CDR3 region has 13 residues. Germline V gene lookup returns CDR1 SGHTA and CDR2 FQGNSA. Trimming removed 5 bases at V and 9 bases at J, with 16 bases between. The CDR3 loop reads CASSPDTSRSYTF. In DNA form, the CDR3 reads TGTGCCAGCAGCCCAGACACCTCTCGTAGCTACACCTTC.

This clonotype was counted ten times or more. The chain joins TRBV20-1 to TRBJ2-7; 7 bases match TRBD2. Germline CDR1 reads DFQATT; CDR2 reads SNEGSKA (reference sequence). The CDR3 has 15 amino acids. Unmatched junction bases numbered 8, after V lost 0 bases and J lost 3 bases. CDR3 amino acids: CSARDVASGHYEQYF. CDR3 in DNA: TGCAGTGCTAGAGATGTGGCTAGCGGACACTACGAGCAGTACTTC.

This chain uses TRBV3-1 with TRBJ2-4; no reliable D call. The CDR3 has 15 amino acids. Looked up from germline, CDR1 is LGHDT and CDR2 is YNNKEL (reference sequence). V was shortened by 0 bases and J by 0 bases, with 6 bases between the two germline ends. DNA of the CDR3: TGTGCCAGCAGCCAAGACCTTCTAGCCAAAAACATTCAGTACTTC. Protein: CASSQDLLAKNIQYF. Full variable domain (rest looked up from reference TRBV3-1 and TRBJ2-4): DTAVSQTPKYLVTQMGNDKSIKCEQNLGHDTMYWYKQDSKKFLKIMFSYNNKELIINETVPNRFSPKSPDKAHLNLHINSLELGDSAVYFCASSQDLLAKNIQYFGAGTRLSVL.

The chain carries TRBV4-1 and TRBJ2-7; D is undetermined. This CDR3 comprises 14 residues. Germline V gene data show CDR1 as MGHRA and CDR2 as YSYEKL. The V and J ends lost 1 base and 7 bases respectively, with 14 bases between them. As DNA, the CDR3 is TGCGCCAGCAGCCAAGGGACGGACCTATATGAGCAGTACTTC. Translated: CASSQGTDLYEQYF.

This clonotype was seen only a few times. The chain carries TRBV6-1 and TRBJ2-1; the D is unclear. Deletions cut 7 bases from V and 4 bases from J, with 8 bases between. The CDR3 has 12 amino acids. The V gene's germline CDR1 is MNHNS and CDR2 SASEGT. The chain's CDR3 is CASNNGYNEQFF. In DNA, the CDR3 is TGTGCCAGCAACAACGGTTACAATGAGCAGTTCTTC.

This chain uses TRBV11-2 with TRBJ1-5; unclear D gene. Trimming removed 0 bases from V and 4 bases from J, with 10 bases in between. This CDR3 has 15 amino acids. Germline CDR1 reads SGHAT; CDR2 reads FQNNGV. The CDR3: CASSLDVTENQPQHF. In DNA, the CDR3 is TGTGCCAGCAGCTTAGATGTCACAGAAAATCAGCCCCAGCATTTT. Complete variable domain (other parts from reference TRBV11-2 and TRBJ1-5): EAGVAQSPRYKIIEKRQSVAFWCNPISGHATLYWYQQILGQGPKLLIQFQNNGVVDDSQLPKDRFSAERLKGVDSTLKIQPAKLEDSAVYLCASSLDVTENQPQHFGDGTRLSIL.

The chain recombines TRBV19 with TRBJ2-1, with D hard to call. The V end lost 1 base, the J end lost 7 bases, and 5 bases lay between the germline ends. CDR1 is LNHDA and CDR2 is SQIVND in the germline V gene (reference sequence). The CDR3 sequence is 12 residues long. DNA of the CDR3: TGTGCCAGTAGTATAGTGGCTAATGAGCAGTTCTTC. Its protein product is CASSIVANEQFF.

The J gene is TRBJ1-2, the V gene TRBV20-1; no reliable D call. V was pared by 0 bases and J by 3 bases, with 8 bases between. Germline V lookup: CDR1 DFQATT, CDR2 SNEGSKA (reference sequence). The CDR3 extends over 13 amino acids. CDR3 loop: CSAREKADYGYTF. CDR3 coding DNA: TGCAGTGCTAGAGAAAAGGCAGACTATGGCTACACCTTC.